The 32 T cell receptor beta chains listed next were all sequenced from one sample in a study of blood T cell repertoires in COVID-19. Here immunoSEQ multiplex PCR was the method, and the copy in TCRdb shows in-frame clones only, minus some. The table lists tens of thousands of clones, approximately 80% of them singletons. Sequencing used peripheral blood. Receptor source: a human donor in a cohort sampled during active COVID-19.

The genes are TRBV7-2 and TRBJ2-1; 7 nucleotides agree with TRBD2. The CDR3 spans 17 residues. Germline CDR1 is SGHTA and CDR2 is FQGNSA. V lost 4 bases to trimming and J lost 0 bases; unmatched junction nucleotides: 9. This CDR3 reads CASSSRGVASSYNEQFF. As DNA, the CDR3 is TGTGCCAGCAGCTCCCGGGGGGTCGCTAGCTCCTACAATGAGCAGTTCTTC.

This chain joins TRBV19 and TRBJ1-1, with D possibly TRBD1 on 6 matching bases. The CDR3 runs 13 residues. V lost 3 bases and J lost 1, with 6 bases in between. The germline CDR1 and CDR2 sequences are LNHDA and SQIVND (reference sequence). CDR3: CASSMTGNTEAFF. The CDR3 coding sequence is TGTGCCAGTAGTATGACAGGGAACACTGAAGCTTTCTTT.

This sequence joins TRBV7-8 and TRBJ1-4, with no clear D. CDR3 length: 18 amino acids. Trimming stripped 3 bases from V and 5 bases from J, with 22 bases between. Per the germline V gene, CDR1 is SGHVS and CDR2 is FQNEAQ. The CDR3 loop reads CASSFNSFGPAANEKLFF. In DNA form, the CDR3 reads TGTGCCAGCAGCTTTAACAGTTTTGGCCCGGCTGCAAATGAAAAACTGTTTTTT.

This clone was found a few times. The V call is TRBV5-1, the J call TRBJ2-1; 11 bases fit TRBD2. Germline trimming cut 4 bases from V and 5 bases from J; bases unmatched to any gene: 5. Germline CDR1 is SGHRS and CDR2 is YFSETQ. This CDR3 is 15 amino acids long. CDR3 in amino acids: CASSLLAGGHNEQFF. CDR3 nucleotides: TGCGCCAGCAGCCTTCTAGCGGGAGGCCACAATGAGCAGTTCTTC.

This clone showed up just once. V and J are TRBV5-4 and TRBJ1-1, with a tentative D call TRBD1 (6 bases). This CDR3 contains 12 residues. The V gene's germline CDR1 is SGHNT and CDR2 YYREEE (reference sequence). The germline V and J ends were trimmed by 8 bases and 0 bases, with 8 bases remaining between them. The CDR3 nucleotides read TGTGCCAGTTGGGGGCTGAACACTGAAGCTTTCTTT. It is translated as CASWGLNTEAFF.

This clone was found once. V is TRBV4-3 and J is TRBJ2-7, with D uncertain. The CDR3 runs 14 residues. Deletions cut 0 bases from V and 3 bases from J, with 9 bases between. CDR1 is LGHNA, CDR2 YSLEER, per germline. The CDR3 loop reads CASSQDNNLYEQYF. CDR3 nucleotides: TGCGCCAGCAGCCAAGATAACAACCTCTACGAGCAGTACTTC.

This clone was detected once. This chain connects TRBV11-2 to TRBJ2-7, with 8 nucleotides matching TRBD2. The CDR3 covers 13 residues. Germline V gives CDR1 SGHAT, CDR2 FQNNGV. The junction had 2 bases not matched to a gene; V was cut back by 5 bases and J by 2 bases. The CDR3 spells CASSPGGPYEQYV. For the CDR3, the DNA is TGTGCCAGCAGCCCGGGAGGGCCCTACGAGCAGTACGTC.

The V and J genes are TRBV7-2 and TRBJ1-1; maybe TRBD1 (6 bases). Trimming cost V 4 bases and J 4 bases, with 13 bases left between them. The CDR3 consists of 14 residues. Germline V gene data show CDR1 as SGHTA and CDR2 as FQGNSA. CDR3 nucleotide sequence: TGTGCCAGCAGCTCGGTCAGGGGTGGCACTGAAGCTTTCTTT. Protein: CASSSVRGGTEAFF. Based on the CDR3 plus reference TRBV7-2 and TRBJ1-1, the full variable domain is GAGVSQSPSNKVTEKGKDVELRCDPISGHTALYWYRQSLGQGLEFLIYFQGNSAPDKSGLPSDRFSAERTGGSVSTLTIQRTQQEDSAVYLCASSSVRGGTEAFFGQGTRLTVV.

J is TRBJ2-2 and V is TRBV7-8; TRBD2 might be the D (5 bases). Per the germline V gene, CDR1 is SGHVS and CDR2 is FQNEAQ. This CDR3 has 13 amino acids. Deletions cut 1 base from V and 8 bases from J, with 8 bases between. The CDR3 protein is CASSLVREGELFF. The DNA of the CDR3 is TGTGCCAGCAGCTTAGTCCGGGAAGGGGAGCTGTTTTTT.

This chain joins TRBV4-3 and TRBJ2-7; the match to TRBD2 covers 15 bases. Germline V gene lookup returns CDR1 LGHNA and CDR2 YSLEER. V trimming: 1 base; J trimming: 6 bases; junction bases outside the gene matches: 4. This CDR3 is 16 amino acids long. DNA of the CDR3: TGCGCCAGCAGCCAAGTCGGGACTAGCGGGAGGTTCGAGCAGTACGTC. This encodes CASSQVGTSGRFEQYV.

This chain connects TRBV19 to TRBJ1-6, with 7 positions matching TRBD1. Germline CDR1 reads LNHDA; CDR2 reads SQIVND (reference sequence). Germline trimming cut 4 bases from V and 10 bases from J; bases unmatched to any gene: 7. This CDR3 is built from 14 residues. For the CDR3, the DNA is TGTGCCAGTAGTAACTCAGGGGGTTCATCACCCCTCCACTTT. This encodes CASSNSGGSSPLHF.

The chain joins TRBV18 to TRBJ1-5; the D gene is possibly TRBD1 (6 bases). CDR1 is KGHSH, CDR2 LQKENI, per germline. The CDR3 spans 15 residues. Trimming took off 3 bases at V and 2 bases at J, with 11 bases between the two ends. CDR3 DNA: TGTGCCAGCTCACCCACAGGGCTCGGCAATCAGCCCCAGCATTTT. It is translated as CASSPTGLGNQPQHF. Variable domain in full (rest from reference TRBV18 and TRBJ1-5): NAGVMQNPRHLVRRRGQEARLRCSPMKGHSHVYWYRQLPEEGLKFMVYLQKENIIDESGMPKERFSAEFPKEGPSILRIQQVVRGDSAAYFCASSPTGLGNQPQHFGDGTRLSIL.

The chain joins TRBV6-1 to TRBJ1-4; D is possibly TRBD1 (5 bases). The germline CDR1 and CDR2 sequences are MNHNS and SASEGT. The length of the CDR3 is 17 residues. V dropped 3 bases and J dropped 0 bases, with 14 bases sitting between them. The CDR3 loop reads CASSDDRWGATNEKLFF. In DNA, the CDR3 is TGTGCCAGCAGTGACGACAGATGGGGGGCAACTAATGAAAAACTGTTTTTT.

J is TRBJ1-5 and V is TRBV30; D possibly corresponds to TRBD1 (6 bases). Germline V lookup: CDR1 GTSNPN, CDR2 SVGIG (reference sequence). Trimming left V 3 bases short and J 7 bases short, with 16 bases between. The CDR3 totals 14 residues. The CDR3 DNA sequence: TGTGCCTGGAGCGGGGGGAGGGGGAGCCAGCCCCAGCATTTT. It yields the protein CAWSGGRGSQPQHF.

This sequence joins TRBV6-6 and TRBJ2-7; TRBD1 aligns across 8 bases. CDR1 is MNHNY, CDR2 SVGAGI, per germline (reference sequence). V shed 8 bases, J shed 6 bases, and the junction held 15 bases outside the gene matches. The length of the CDR3 is 15 residues. CDR3 bases: TGTGCCAGCCGTACCTCGGGACAGGCCGCTGTCGAGCAGTACTTC. Translated: CASRTSGQAAVEQYF.

The chain couples TRBV18 to TRBJ2-1; D gene unclear. The CDR3 consists of 14 residues. V lost 0 bases and J lost 9, with 12 bases in between. The germline gives CDR1 KGHSH, CDR2 LQKENI. The CDR3: CASSPPSSAIEQFF. CDR3 bases: TGTGCCAGCTCACCACCGTCCAGCGCGATTGAGCAGTTCTTC.

This chain connects TRBV7-2 to TRBJ2-7; 10 nucleotides align to TRBD1. Germline lookup yields CDR1 SGHTA and CDR2 FQGNSA. CDR3 size: 16 residues. The junction had 9 bases not matched to a gene; V was cut back by 5 bases and J by 2 bases. The CDR3 protein is CASSPDGTGATYEQYF. The CDR3 DNA follows: TGTGCCAGCAGCCCGGACGGGACAGGGGCCACCTACGAGCAGTACTTC.

The CDR3 bases are TGTGCCAGCAGTTCTGGACTAGCCACAGATACGCAGTATTTT. It translates to CASSSGLATDTQYF. This sequence joins TRBV6-5 and TRBJ2-3, with 8 bases that match TRBD2. CDR3 length equals 14 residues. V lost 4 bases to trimming and J lost 2 bases; unmatched junction nucleotides: 2. Germline CDR1 is MNHEY and CDR2 is SVGAGI.

The chain couples TRBV18 to TRBJ1-2; 7 bases line up with TRBD1. The CDR3 contains 15 residues. With 3 bases clipped from V and 2 bases from J, the junction kept 6 bases outside the gene matches. In germline, CDR1 is KGHSH, CDR2 LQKENI. This CDR3 reads CASSPPSQGNYGYTF. The CDR3 DNA follows: TGTGCCAGCTCACCTCCTTCACAGGGGAACTATGGCTACACCTTC. The whole variable domain, remainder taken from reference TRBV18 and TRBJ1-2, is NAGVMQNPRHLVRRRGQEARLRCSPMKGHSHVYWYRQLPEEGLKFMVYLQKENIIDESGMPKERFSAEFPKEGPSILRIQQVVRGDSAAYFCASSPPSQGNYGYTFGSGTRLTVV.

V is TRBV6-5 and J is TRBJ2-2, with 8 bases fitting TRBD1. V lost 8 bases to trimming and J lost 6 bases; unmatched junction nucleotides: 8. Germline CDR1 is MNHEY and CDR2 is SVGAGI. The CDR3 has 14 amino acids. In nucleotides, the CDR3 is TGTGCCAGCTTCGGACAGGGAAGGGCCGGGGAGCTGTTTTTT. Its translation is CASFGQGRAGELFF.

CDR3 loop: CARNKLLAGSTDTQYF. The CDR3 bases are TGTGCCAGAAATAAACTACTAGCGGGGAGCACAGATACGCAGTATTTT. The chain joins TRBV5-3 to TRBJ2-3; 10 bases are a match to TRBD2. TRBV5-3 is reported as an ORF; its role is uncertain. V was pared by 6 bases and J by 0 bases, with 7 bases of the junction left unmatched. The length of the CDR3 is 16 residues.

The rearrangement links TRBV19 to TRBJ1-4; no clear D gene. Germline V gene sequence: CDR1 LNHDA, CDR2 SQIVND (reference sequence). V was clipped by 5 bases and J by 1 base, with 11 bases between them. CDR3 size: 15 residues. The CDR3 loop is CASSSHSGTNEKLFF. CDR3 nucleotides: TGTGCCAGTAGTTCCCACTCGGGAACTAATGAAAAACTGTTTTTT.

The chain joins TRBV3-1 (or the pseudogene TRBV3-2) to TRBJ2-3, with 9 bases lining up with TRBD1. The CDR3 consists of 18 residues. Germline V gene sequence: CDR1 LGHDT, CDR2 YNNKEL (reference sequence). V lost 5 bases and J lost 0; bases outside the gene matches: 12. CDR3: CASSDRDRACTSTDTQYF. In nucleotides, the CDR3 is TGTGCCAGCAGCGACCGGGACAGGGCTTGTACAAGCACAGATACGCAGTATTTT.

This chain joins TRBV3-1 (or the pseudogene TRBV3-2) and TRBJ1-1, with D possibly being TRBD1 (6 bases). Germline CDR1 and CDR2: LGHDT and YNNKEL (reference sequence). The length of the CDR3 is 16 residues. V lost 0 bases to trimming and J lost 3 bases, with 14 bases between them. The CDR3 region has the DNA TGTGCCAGCAGCCAAGATCGGGAGGGGGAGGACACTGAAGCTTTCTTT. Protein: CASSQDREGEDTEAFF.

As for this clone: A read error may account for a junction end that differs from germline. This sequence joins TRBV7-7 and TRBJ2-5, with 8 bases lining up with TRBD1. The CDR3 extends over 16 amino acids. CDR1 SSHAT and CDR2 FNYEAQ come from the germline V gene (reference sequence). CDR3 sequence reads: CASSLVFQGAQETQYF. The CDR3 bases are TGTGCTAGCAGCTTAGTCTTCCAGGGGGCCCAAGAGACCCAGTACTTC.

The rearrangement uses TRBV28 and TRBJ1-6; D is unresolved. Trimming pared 7 bases from V and 5 bases from J, leaving 15 bases between. CDR1 is MDHEN and CDR2 is SYDVKM in the germline V gene. This CDR3 is built from 15 residues. As DNA, the CDR3 is TGTGCCAGCAACCGAGGGCGGCTGAATAATTCACCCCTCCACTTT. It translates to CASNRGRLNNSPLHF.

The V call is TRBV7-9, the J call TRBJ2-7; 8 bases are shared with TRBD2. The ends lost 5 bases at V and 4 bases at J; junction bases unmatched: 7. Germline lookup yields CDR1 SEHNR and CDR2 FQNEAQ (reference sequence). The CDR3 totals 14 residues. The DNA of the CDR3 is TGTGCCAGCAGCCTTGGACTAGCCGGATACGAGCAGTACTTC. It translates to CASSLGLAGYEQYF.

The V and J genes are TRBV7-9 and TRBJ2-2; 7 bases match TRBD1. Unmatched junction bases numbered 11, after V lost 4 bases and J lost 0 bases. The germline CDR1 and CDR2 sequences are SEHNR and FQNEAQ (reference sequence). The CDR3 contains 18 residues. The CDR3 sequence: CASSWAGTAMTNTGELFF. CDR3 nucleotides: TGTGCCAGCAGCTGGGCCGGGACAGCTATGACGAACACCGGGGAGCTGTTTTTT.

The V call is TRBV20-1, the J call TRBJ2-1, with 8 positions matching TRBD1. J was trimmed by 7 bases and V by 6 bases; bases with no gene match: 8. CDR1 DFQATT and CDR2 SNEGSKA come from the germline V gene (reference sequence). This CDR3 comprises 13 residues. As DNA, the CDR3 is TGCAGTGCAAGTAGGACAGGGCGGAATGAGCAGTTCTTC. As protein: CSASRTGRNEQFF.

The V call is TRBV18, the J call TRBJ2-5, with D tentatively TRBD2 (5 bases). V lost 3 bases and J 7 bases, leaving 15 bases between the germline ends. In germline, CDR1 is KGHSH, CDR2 LQKENI. This CDR3 comprises 14 residues. This chain's CDR3 is CASSPGFSGGTQYF. The DNA of the CDR3 is TGTGCCAGCTCACCGGGATTCTCCGGAGGGACCCAGTACTTC.

The DNA of the CDR3 is TGTGCCAGCTCACCACCGCTCAGAGGCTACACCGGGGAGCTGTTTTTT. Protein product: CASSPPLRGYTGELFF. The rearrangement uses TRBV18 and TRBJ2-2; no definite D call. This CDR3 has 16 amino acids. The V and J ends lost 0 bases and 3 bases respectively, with 11 bases between them. Germline V gives CDR1 KGHSH, CDR2 LQKENI.

As concerns this clone: The same CDR3 also results from other DNA sequences found in this sample. V usage is TRBV10-3 and J usage is TRBJ2-7; 11 nucleotides agree with TRBD2. CDR1 is ENHRY and CDR2 is SYGVKD in the germline V gene. Losses at the gene ends were 0 bases for V and 0 bases for J; bases not matched to a gene: 7. The CDR3 contains 18 residues. This chain's CDR3 is CAISESSGTSGNSYEQYF. The CDR3 DNA follows: TGTGCCATCAGTGAGTCATCGGGGACTAGCGGCAACTCCTACGAGCAGTACTTC.